The entry that follows covers one T cell receptor beta chain sequence. Antigen: not known. The sample comes from a study of vaccination and CD4 T cells after COVID-19. Oncomine TCR Beta short-read sequencing was applied to DNA from cultured CD4+ T cells. TCRdb reprocessed the PCR reads via MiXCR and lists one record per CDR3 protein. The sample has about 15,000 distinct CDR3 sequences; roughly 50% are singletons. Trimming took off 5 bases at V and 2 bases at J, with 21 bases between the two ends. From germline, CDR1 is SGHVS and CDR2 FQNEAQ. The CDR3 spans 17 residues. Time point given: late sampling 161 to 241 days after vaccination in a few convalescent patients. As to treatment: approximately nine-day PBMC culture with coronavirus spike peptide pools or control peptides (ViraFEST assay).

The TCR was taken from a human donor who had recovered from COVID-19. The rearrangement uses TRBV7-8 and TRBJ2-5; TRBD2 might be the D (5 bases). The material sequenced was CD4+ T cells from blood, cultured in vitro, taken about 7 months after SARS-CoV-2 vaccination. CDR3: CASSAYEPLLGQETQYF. CDR3 nucleotide sequence: TGTGCCAGCAGCGCCTACGAACCCTTACTAGGACAAGAGACCCAGTACTTC.